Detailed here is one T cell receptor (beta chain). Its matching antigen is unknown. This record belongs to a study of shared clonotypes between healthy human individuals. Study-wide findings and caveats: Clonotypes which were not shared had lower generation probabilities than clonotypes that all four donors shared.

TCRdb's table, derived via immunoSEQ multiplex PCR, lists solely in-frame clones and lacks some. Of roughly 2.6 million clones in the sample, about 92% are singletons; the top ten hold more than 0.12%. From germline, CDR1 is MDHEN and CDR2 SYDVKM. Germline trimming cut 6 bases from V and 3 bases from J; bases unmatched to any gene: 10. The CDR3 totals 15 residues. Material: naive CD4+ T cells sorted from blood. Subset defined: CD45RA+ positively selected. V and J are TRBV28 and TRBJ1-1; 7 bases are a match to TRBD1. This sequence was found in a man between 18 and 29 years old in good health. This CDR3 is CASSTSGQFHTEAFF. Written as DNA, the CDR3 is TGTGCCAGCAGCACCTCGGGACAGTTTCACACTGAAGCTTTCTTT.